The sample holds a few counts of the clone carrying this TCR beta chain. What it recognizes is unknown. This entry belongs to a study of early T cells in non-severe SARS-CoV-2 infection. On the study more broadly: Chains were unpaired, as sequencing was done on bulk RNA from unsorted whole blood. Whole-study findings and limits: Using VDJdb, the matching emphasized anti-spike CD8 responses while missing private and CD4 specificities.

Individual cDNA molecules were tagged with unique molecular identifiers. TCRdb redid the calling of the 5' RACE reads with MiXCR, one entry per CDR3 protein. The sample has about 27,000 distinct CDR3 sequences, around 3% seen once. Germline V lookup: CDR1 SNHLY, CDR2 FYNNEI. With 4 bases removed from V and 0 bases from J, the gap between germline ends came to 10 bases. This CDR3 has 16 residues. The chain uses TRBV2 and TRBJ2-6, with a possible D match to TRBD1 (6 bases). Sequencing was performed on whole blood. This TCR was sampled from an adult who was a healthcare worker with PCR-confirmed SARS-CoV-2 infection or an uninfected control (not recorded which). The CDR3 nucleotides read TGTGCCAGCAGTGTTCAGGGGTCCTCTGGGGCCAACGTCCTGACTTTC. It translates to CASSVQGSSGANVLTF.